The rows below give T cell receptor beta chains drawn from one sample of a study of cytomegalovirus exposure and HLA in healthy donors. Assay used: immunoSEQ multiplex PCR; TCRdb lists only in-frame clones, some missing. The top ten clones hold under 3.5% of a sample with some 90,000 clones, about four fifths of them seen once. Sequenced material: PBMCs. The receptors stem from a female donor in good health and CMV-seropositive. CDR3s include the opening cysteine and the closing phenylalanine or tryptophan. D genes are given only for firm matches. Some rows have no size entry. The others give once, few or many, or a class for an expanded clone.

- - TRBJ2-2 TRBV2 TGTGCCAGCGCCCTAGAAAGTGGGGAGCTGTTTTTT CASALESGELFF
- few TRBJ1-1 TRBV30 TGTGCCTGGAACCGTCAGGCAGGCACTGAAGCTTTCTTT CAWNRQAGTEAFF
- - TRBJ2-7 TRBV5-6 TGTGCCAGCAGCTTGGCTGGTAGCGTTTACGAGCAGTACTTC CASSLAGSVYEQYF
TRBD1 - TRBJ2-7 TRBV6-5 TGTGCCAGCAGAGCAGTCGGGACAGGGGCCTACGAGCAGTACTTC CASRAVGTGAYEQYF
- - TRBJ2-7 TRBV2 TGTGCCAGCAAAAGGGGGGGGGTCTACGAGCAGTACTTC CASKRGGVYEQYF
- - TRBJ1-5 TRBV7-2 TGTGCCAGCAGCCCGTTCCGGGGATGGAATCAGCCCCAGCATTTT CASSPFRGWNQPQHF
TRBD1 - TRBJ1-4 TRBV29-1 TGCAGCGTGTGGGATCCCAAACAGGGGGAAAAACTGTTTTTT CSVWDPKQGEKLFF
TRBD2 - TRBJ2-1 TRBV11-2 TGTGCCAGCAGCTTAGCAGGACTAGACTACAATGAGCAGTTCTTC CASSLAGLDYNEQFF
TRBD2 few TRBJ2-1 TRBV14 TGTGCCAGCAGCCAAGACCGGTGGACTAGCGGGGGAGGGTATGAGCAGTTCTTC CASSQDRWTSGGGYEQFF
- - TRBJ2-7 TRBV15 TGTGCCACCAGCAGCCTTAAACTCTCTCTGTACGAGCAGTACTTC CATSSLKLSLYEQYF
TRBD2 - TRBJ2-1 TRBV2 TGTGCCAGCAGGGAGGCGGGAGGGCCCTACAATGAGCAGTTCTTC CASREAGGPYNEQFF
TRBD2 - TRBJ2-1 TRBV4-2 TGTGCCAGCAGCCAAGCCGTCGGCGGGGGGTACAATGAGCAGTTCTTC CASSQAVGGGYNEQFF
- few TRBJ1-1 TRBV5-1 TGCGCCAGCAGCTTGGAGCAGAACACTGAAGCTTTCTTT CASSLEQNTEAFF
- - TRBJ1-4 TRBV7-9 TGTGCCAGCAGACGCGGCGATGGAGCTAATGAAAAACTGTTTTTT CASRRGDGANEKLFF
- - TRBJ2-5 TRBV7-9 TGTGCCAGCAGCTCCCTGAGCTCGGAGACCCAGTACTTC CASSSLSSETQYF
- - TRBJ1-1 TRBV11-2 TGTGCCAGCAGCTTAGGCCCCGTATCGGTGAACACTGAAGCTTTCTTT CASSLGPVSVNTEAFF
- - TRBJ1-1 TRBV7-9 TGTGCCAGCACCCCCCCGTCTCTGAGGAGTGTGGTGAACACTGAAGCTTTCTTT CASTPPSLRSVVNTEAFF
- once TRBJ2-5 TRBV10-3 TGTGCCATCAGTCTAGCGAGGCAAGAGACCCAGTACTTC CAISLARQETQYF
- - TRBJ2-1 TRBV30 TGTGCCTGGAGCGGGACTTTCGGCTCCTACAATGAGCAGTTCTTC CAWSGTFGSYNEQFF
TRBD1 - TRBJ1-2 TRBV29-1 TGCAGCGTTGAAGTCCCGGGACAGGGGTTTGGCTACACCTTC CSVEVPGQGFGYTF
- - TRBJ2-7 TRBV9 TGTGCCAGCAGCTCCCCCCCACGAGACGAGCAGTACTTC CASSSPPRDEQYF
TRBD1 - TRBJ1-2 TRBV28 TGTGCCAGCTCGAAACAGGGGGCCGGTGGCTACACCTTC CASSKQGAGGYTF
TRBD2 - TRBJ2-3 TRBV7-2 TGTGCCAGCAGCCCTAGCGGGGGGGCCGATCCGCAGTATTTT CASSPSGGADPQYF
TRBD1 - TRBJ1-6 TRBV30 TGTGCCTGGAGTGTAAGGACAGGGGGTGAGTCACCCCTCCACTTT CAWSVRTGGESPLHF
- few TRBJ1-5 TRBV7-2 TGTGCCAGCAGCTTAGCCGGCGGGATCGGACAGCCCCAGCATTTT CASSLAGGIGQPQHF
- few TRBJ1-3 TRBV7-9 TGTGCCAGCAGCCCTAGCTCCTCTGGAAACACCATATATTTT CASSPSSSGNTIYF